In its sample, the clone carrying this T cell receptor (beta chain) was seen many times. Antigen specificity is unknown. Joint extraction of RNA and DNA used about 17-31 mg of bulk tissue that was unsorted. Surgeons resected the patients' primary liver carcinomas. Patients had chronic HBV infection and were treatment-naive. The authors made TCR beta cDNA from approximately 500 ng total RNA with a constant-region primer. It was through three nested multiplex PCR rounds of slightly modified ARM-PCR that TCR beta libraries arose. Forward primers for TRBV1-TRBV30 and a C-beta reverse primer served the first two PCR rounds, at 10 cycles each. TCRdb analysed the multiplex PCR reads with MiXCR anew, one entry per CDR3 protein. This table holds roughly 70,000 distinct CDR3 sequences, 71% found once. The junction had 7 bases not matched to a gene; V was cut back by 7 bases and J by 0 bases. Germline V gives CDR1 ENHRY, CDR2 SYGVKD. The CDR3 runs to 16 residues.

The entry originates in a study of tumor-infiltrating lymphocytes in primary liver carcinoma. The study's findings and limits: Tumor specimens were characterized by a significantly higher top-250-clone fraction than blood (p = 0.039). Top clones occupying all five tumor regions numbered only about 7-24%.

V is TRBV10-3 and J is TRBJ2-1; 9 positions agree with TRBD2. Sequenced material: liver tumor tissue from sampling region 4. The subset is: tumor region T4, right-lateral pole. The clonotype originates from a man aged 35 to 55 with primary liver carcinoma and hepatitis B virus infection. The CDR3 DNA reads TGTGCCATCATGTCGTTTAGCGGGAGCTCCTACAATGAGCAGTTCTTC. Translation gives CAIMSFSGSSYNEQFF.